This T cell receptor beta chain is from a study of CD8 T cells in Susac syndrome. Findings and limits, study-wide: The study conceded that relatively few individuals underwent its TCR sequencing and HLA analysis.

The patients who served as multiple sclerosis controls were treatment-naive and had stable or active relapsing-remitting disease that fulfilled the revised McDonald criteria. Trimming pared 0 bases from V and 1 base from J, leaving 7 bases between. From germline, CDR1 is DFQATT and CDR2 SNEGSKA (reference sequence). This CDR3 spans 14 amino acids. On this clonotype itself: Its cognate antigen is unknown.

It was with random hexamers that roughly 0.5 to 1 ug RNA was reverse transcribed. immunoSEQ multiplex PCR amplified TCR beta CDR3 across 54 Vbeta, 13 Jbeta. TCRdb recomputed calls from the immunoSEQ multiplex PCR reads with MiXCR, one row per CDR3 protein. The sample comprises about 300,000 distinct CDR3 sequences, over 75% of which are singletons, and 0.21% rests with the top ten. This chain connects TRBV20-1 to TRBJ1-5; D gene ambiguous. Input material: CD8+ T cells from PBMCs. This receptor was obtained from a human donor with multiple sclerosis. The CDR3 region is CSARETVSNQPQHF. As DNA, the CDR3 is TGCAGTGCTAGAGAAACGGTCAGCAATCAGCCCCAGCATTTT.